This T cell receptor (beta chain) was identified in a study of breast tumors, draining lymph nodes, adjacent tissues (dated by TCRdb to 2016 to 2018). Turning to the overall study: In breast cancer patients, the study compared the TCR beta repertoires of tumor, adjacent nontumor tissue and axillary lymph nodes. In human breast cancer, the study set out to evaluate how tumor, surrounding tissue and draining lymph node repertoires relate to one another and whether T cells may move between these sites. Summary of the overall study and its limitations: The data were considered consistent with most tumor T cells being derived from the lymph node and subsequently expanding within tumor tissue. Tumor T-cell repertoires showed less diversity than lymph node repertoires and more diversity than nontumor tissue repertoires, and tumor T-cell repertoires showed preferential V and J gene usage. The conclusion that tumor T cells originate in lymph nodes was framed as consistent with a hypothesis rather than directly demonstrated. In luminal-like breast cancer, tumor and nontumor tissue repertoires resembled each other significantly more than in basal-like breast cancer.

The lymph node samples were taken from the axillary draining lymph nodes of breast cancer patients. Sequenced on an Illumina HiSeq 2000. TCR beta chain libraries were generated through multiplex PCR amplification. The amplified TCR beta chain products were analyzed by high-throughput sequencing. TCRdb trimmed the raw reads at Q25, called clones with MiXCR and kept productive beta chains. Every entry covers one CDR3 protein and lists the most common genes and DNA from its rows. In all, the sample holds approximately 140,000 distinct CDR3 sequences, and over 25% of those were seen once. The top ten clones comprise about 2.3% of the sample. The CDR3 spans 11 residues, from the cysteine through the valine. The entry retains the CDR3 DNA only, 33 bases that are in frame from base 1. The germline V gene (reference sequence) provides CDR1 DFQATT and CDR2 SNEGSKA. On this clonotype: The antigen it binds to is not known. No much larger clonotype is one base removed from it; base qualities were not supplied.

The chain employs TRBV20-1 and TRBJ2-7, with 10 bases matching TRBD1. This clonotype was sampled from a female donor with breast cancer. Some clones in this sample may be carry-over from other donors' samples. Sequenced sample: axillary lymph node tissue. The CDR3 protein: CSTGTGVEQYV. The DNA reads as follows: TGCAGCACCGGGACAGGGGTCGAGCAGTACGTC.